The clone carrying this TCR beta chain came up a few times. Its specificity is not known. The data are from a study of T cell repertoires in cytomegalovirus infection. Study as a whole: Public TCR beta signatures were indicative of both CMV infection and a matching HLA type. General study points: Frequencies of public TCR beta families were cumulated, and this identified carriers of CMV plus the relevant HLA. Dominating the ex vivo response were HLA-C-restricted CMV-specific TCR beta clonotypes.

TCRdb independently ran MiXCR on the reads; one entry per CDR3 protein. The top ten hold about 12% of the sample, which has around 490,000 distinct CDR3 sequences, about 26% seen once. Trimming removed 0 bases at V and 12 bases at J, with 19 bases between. Germline V lookup: CDR1 LGHDT, CDR2 YNNKEL (reference sequence). The CDR3 is made up of 15 amino acids. This TCR was sampled from a human donor in good health (CMV status not recorded). Some clones in this sample may be carry-over from other donors' samples. The chain carries TRBV3-1 and TRBJ2-3; tentatively, D is TRBD1 (6 bases). Material: PBMCs. The CDR3 protein is CASSQEDAVRGIQYF. The CDR3 region has the DNA TGTGCCAGCAGCCAAGAAGATGCAGTCAGGGGCATTCAGTATTTT.